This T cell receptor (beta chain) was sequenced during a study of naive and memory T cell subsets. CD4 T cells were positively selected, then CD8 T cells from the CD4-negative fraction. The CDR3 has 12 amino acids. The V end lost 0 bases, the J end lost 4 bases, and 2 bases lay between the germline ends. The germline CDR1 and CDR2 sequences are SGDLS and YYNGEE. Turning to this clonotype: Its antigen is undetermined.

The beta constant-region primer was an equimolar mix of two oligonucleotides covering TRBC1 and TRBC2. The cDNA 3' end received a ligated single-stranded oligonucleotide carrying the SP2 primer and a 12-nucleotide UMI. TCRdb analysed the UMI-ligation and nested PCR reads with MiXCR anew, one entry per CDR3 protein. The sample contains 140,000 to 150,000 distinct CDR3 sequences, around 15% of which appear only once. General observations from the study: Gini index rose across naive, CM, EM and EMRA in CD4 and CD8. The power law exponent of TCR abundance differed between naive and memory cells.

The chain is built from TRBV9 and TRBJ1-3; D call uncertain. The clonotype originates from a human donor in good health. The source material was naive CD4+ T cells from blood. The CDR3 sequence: CASSVEGNTIYF. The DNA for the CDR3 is TGTGCCAGCAGCGTAGAAGGAAACACCATATATTTT.